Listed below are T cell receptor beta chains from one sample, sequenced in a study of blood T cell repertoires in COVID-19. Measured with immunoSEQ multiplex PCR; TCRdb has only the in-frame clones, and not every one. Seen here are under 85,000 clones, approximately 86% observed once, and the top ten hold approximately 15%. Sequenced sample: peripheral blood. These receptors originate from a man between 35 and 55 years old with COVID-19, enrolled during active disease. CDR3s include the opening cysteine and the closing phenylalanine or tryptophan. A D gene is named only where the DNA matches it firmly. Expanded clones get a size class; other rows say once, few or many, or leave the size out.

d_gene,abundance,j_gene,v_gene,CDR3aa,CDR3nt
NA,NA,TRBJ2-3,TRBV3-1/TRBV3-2,CASSQASTSDTQYF,TGTGCCAGCAGCCAAGCGTCAACTTCAGATACGCAGTATTTT
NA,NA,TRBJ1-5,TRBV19,CASSIGEWSQPQHF,TGTGCCAGTAGTATCGGGGAATGGAGTCAGCCCCAGCATTTT
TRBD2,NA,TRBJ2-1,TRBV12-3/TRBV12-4,CASSTDGLAAFF,TGTGCCAGCAGTACCGACGGACTAGCGGCTTTCTTC
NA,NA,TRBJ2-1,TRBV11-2,CASSLELGEQFF,TGTGCCAGCAGCTTGGAGCTCGGGGAGCAGTTCTTC
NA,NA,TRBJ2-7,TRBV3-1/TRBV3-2,CASSTQYAQYF,TGTGCCAGCAGCACCCAGTACGCGCAGTACTTC
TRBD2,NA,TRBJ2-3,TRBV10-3,CAISGSGHRDTQYF,TGTGCCATCAGTGGTAGCGGGCACAGAGATACGCAGTATTTT
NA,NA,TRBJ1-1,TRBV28,CASSLFGGNTEAFF,TGTGCCAGCAGTTTATTCGGGGGAAACACTGAAGCTTTCTTT
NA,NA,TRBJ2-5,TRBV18,CASSPQQKETQYF,TGTGCCAGCTCACCACAACAGAAAGAGACCCAGTACTTC
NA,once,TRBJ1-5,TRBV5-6,CASLGGDDQPQHF,TGTGCCAGCCTGGGGGGGGACGATCAGCCCCAGCATTTT
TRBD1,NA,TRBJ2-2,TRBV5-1,CASSPGQGYLFF,TGCGCCAGCAGTCCGGGACAGGGGTACCTGTTTTTT
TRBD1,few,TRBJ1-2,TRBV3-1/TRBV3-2,CASSQDLWTGNGYTF,TGTGCCAGCAGCCAAGACTTGTGGACAGGGAACGGCTACACCTTC
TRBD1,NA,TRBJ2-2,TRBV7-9,CASSLRDRATGELFF,TGTGCCAGCAGCTTGAGGGACAGGGCGACCGGGGAGCTGTTTTTT
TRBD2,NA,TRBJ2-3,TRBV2,CASSELAGPPYF,TGTGCCAGCAGTGAACTAGCGGGGCCCCCGTATTTT
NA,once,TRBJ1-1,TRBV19,CASRPGGGYGGMTEAFF,TGTGCCAGTAGACCTGGGGGAGGGTACGGCGGAATGACTGAAGCTTTCTTT
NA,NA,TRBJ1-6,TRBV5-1,CASSLGQGSSPLHF,TGCGCCAGCAGCTTGGGGCAGGGAAGTTCACCCCTCCACTTT
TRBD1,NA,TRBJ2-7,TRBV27,CASSNRGPHEQYF,TGTGCCAGCAGTAACAGGGGGCCCCACGAGCAGTACTTC
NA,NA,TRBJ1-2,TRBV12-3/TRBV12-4,CASSSPRVYGYTF,TGTGCCAGCAGTTCTCCTCGAGTCTATGGCTACACCTTC
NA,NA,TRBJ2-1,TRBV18,CASSPGSSIGEQFF,TGTGCCAGCTCCCCAGGCTCTAGCATCGGTGAGCAGTTCTTC
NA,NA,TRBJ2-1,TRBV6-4,CASSESGDRNEQFF,TGTGCCAGCAGTGAATCGGGGGACCGGAATGAGCAGTTCTTC
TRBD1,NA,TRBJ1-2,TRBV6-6,CASSQQTGLYGYTF,TGTGCCAGCAGCCAACAGACAGGGCTCTATGGCTACACCTTC
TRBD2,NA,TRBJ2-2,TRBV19,CASSPLAGANTGELFF,TGTGCCAGTAGTCCCCTAGCGGGAGCGAACACCGGGGAGCTGTTTTTT
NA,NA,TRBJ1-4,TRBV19,CASSKLQGSDEKLFF,TGTGCCAGTAGCAAGCTCCAAGGGAGTGATGAAAAACTGTTTTTT
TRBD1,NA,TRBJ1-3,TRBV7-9,CASSLGTGYYTIYF,TGTGCCAGCAGCCTCGGGACAGGGTATTACACCATATATTTT
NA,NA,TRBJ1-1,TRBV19,CASLDRGLTEAFF,TGTGCCAGTCTGGATCGGGGGTTAACTGAAGCTTTCTTT
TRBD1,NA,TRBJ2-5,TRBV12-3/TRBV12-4,CASSLDRQETQYF,TGTGCCAGCAGTTTGGACAGGCAAGAGACCCAGTACTTC
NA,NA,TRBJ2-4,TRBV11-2,CASSDKGQKLAKNIQYF,TGTGCCAGCAGCGACAAGGGACAAAAACTAGCCAAAAACATTCAGTACTTC
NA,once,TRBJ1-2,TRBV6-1,CASSETQGWNYGYTF,TGTGCCAGCAGTGAAACCCAGGGGTGGAACTATGGCTACACCTTC
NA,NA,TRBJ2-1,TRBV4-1,CASSQGGGNNEQFF,TGCGCCAGCAGCCAAGGTGGAGGGAACAATGAGCAGTTCTTC
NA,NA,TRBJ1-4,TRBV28,CASSLQQVSNEKLFF,TGTGCCAGCAGTTTACAACAGGTGTCTAATGAAAAACTGTTTTTT
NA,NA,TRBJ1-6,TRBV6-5,CATAGVVGNSPLHF,TGTGCCACCGCCGGGGTAGTGGGAAATTCACCCCTCCACTTT
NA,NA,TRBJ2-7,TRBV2,CASSGGRGMGYEQYF,TGTGCCAGCAGTGGGGGCAGGGGAATGGGATACGAGCAGTACTTC
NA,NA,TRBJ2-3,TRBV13,CASSPPGFTDTQYF,TGTGCCAGCAGCCCCCCGGGTTTCACAGATACGCAGTATTTT
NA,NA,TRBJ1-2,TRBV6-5,CASSSTGTSSYGYTF,TGTGCCAGCAGTTCAACAGGGACATCCTCCTATGGCTACACCTTC
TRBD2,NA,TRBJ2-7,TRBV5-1,CASSVILAGEKQYF,TGCGCCAGCAGCGTAATACTAGCGGGGGAAAAGCAGTACTTC
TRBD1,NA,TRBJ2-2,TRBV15,CATSREAGGRTGELFF,TGTGCCACCAGCAGAGAAGCAGGGGGCAGGACCGGGGAGCTGTTTTTT
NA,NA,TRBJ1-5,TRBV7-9,CASSSGGPQHF,TGTGCCAGCAGCTCCGGTGGGCCCCAGCATTTT
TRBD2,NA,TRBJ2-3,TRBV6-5,CASRVSGGSTDTQYF,TGTGCCAGCAGGGTTAGCGGGGGAAGCACAGATACGCAGTATTTT
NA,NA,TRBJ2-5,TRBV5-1,CASSLGWSGIETQYF,TGCGCCAGCAGCTTGGGGTGGAGTGGCATCGAGACCCAGTACTTC
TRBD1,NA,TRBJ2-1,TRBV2,CASDPTGGSYNEQFF,TGTGCCAGCGATCCCACAGGGGGCTCCTACAATGAGCAGTTCTTC
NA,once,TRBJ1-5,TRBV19,CASGTGIYSNQPQHF,TGTGCCAGTGGTACAGGGATTTATAGCAATCAGCCCCAGCATTTT
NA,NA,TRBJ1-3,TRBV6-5,CASSRAGDTGNTIYF,TGTGCCAGCAGCCGCGCAGGGGATACTGGAAACACCATATATTTT
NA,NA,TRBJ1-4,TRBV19,CASSSGGPLTTNEKLFF,TGTGCCAGTAGTAGTGGGGGCCCGTTAACAACTAATGAAAAACTGTTTTTT
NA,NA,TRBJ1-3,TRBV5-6,CASSGPSSSGNTIYF,TGTGCCAGCAGCGGGCCCTCAAGCTCTGGAAACACCATATATTTT
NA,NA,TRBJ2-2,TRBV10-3,CAIRPKITGINTGELFF,TGTGCCATCAGGCCTAAAATTACCGGGATTAACACCGGGGAGCTGTTTTTT
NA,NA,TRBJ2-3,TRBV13,CASSLGLQAGTDTQYF,TGTGCCAGCAGCTTAGGGTTGCAGGCTGGGACAGATACGCAGTATTTT
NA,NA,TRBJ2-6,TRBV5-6,CASSPSQPGANVLTF,TGTGCCAGCAGCCCCTCACAACCTGGGGCCAACGTCCTGACTTTC
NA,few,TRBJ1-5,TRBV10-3,CAISDRRRRDQPQHF,TGTGCCATCAGTGATCGCCGACGGCGGGATCAGCCCCAGCATTTT
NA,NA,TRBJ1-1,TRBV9,CASSVAPGGIMNTEAFF,TGTGCCAGCAGCGTAGCTCCCGGCGGAATAATGAACACTGAAGCTTTCTTT
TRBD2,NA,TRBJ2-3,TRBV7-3,CASSSGTSGGDTQYF,TGTGCCAGCAGCTCCGGGACTAGCGGGGGGGATACGCAGTATTTT
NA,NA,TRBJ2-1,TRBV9,CASSVAPYNEQFF,TGTGCCAGCAGCGTAGCTCCCTACAATGAGCAGTTCTTC
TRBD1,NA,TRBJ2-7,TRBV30,CAWNLGTATYEQYF,TGTGCCTGGAACTTGGGGACAGCGACCTACGAGCAGTACTTC
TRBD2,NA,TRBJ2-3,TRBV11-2,CASSLGPPQRRILADTQYF,TGTGCCAGCAGCTTAGGACCCCCACAGCGGCGGATACTAGCGGATACGCAGTATTTT
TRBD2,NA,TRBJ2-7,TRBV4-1,CASRRLAGGFSYEQYF,TGCGCCAGCAGAAGACTAGCGGGGGGTTTCTCCTACGAGCAGTACTTC
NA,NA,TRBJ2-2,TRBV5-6,CASSLSPLGDTGELFF,TGTGCCAGCAGCTTGAGTCCCTTGGGAGATACCGGGGAGCTGTTTTTT
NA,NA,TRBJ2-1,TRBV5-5,CASSSGASGGRGSYNEQFF,TGTGCCAGCAGTTCCGGGGCTAGCGGTGGCAGGGGCTCCTACAATGAGCAGTTCTTC